Shown below are 30 T cell receptor beta chains from a single sample sequenced in a study of blood T cell repertoires in COVID-19. Profiled with immunoSEQ multiplex PCR; TCRdb holds only in-frame clones, not every one. The sample lists 300,000 to 350,000 clones, about nine tenths occurring once. The material sequenced was peripheral blood. The receptors stem from a man aged 25-45 years with COVID-19, enrolled during active disease.

The chain joins TRBV4-3 to TRBJ2-7; D may be TRBD1 (6 bases). CDR1 and CDR2 (germline): LGHNA, YSLEER. The CDR3 is made up of 14 amino acids. V dropped 1 base and J dropped 4 bases, with 11 bases sitting between them. This chain's CDR3 is CASSQVARGYEQYF. In DNA, the CDR3 is TGCGCCAGCAGCCAAGTCGCCAGGGGATACGAGCAGTACTTC.

The chain employs TRBV30 and TRBJ2-7, with 8 bases aligning to TRBD1. Germline CDR1 reads GTSNPN; CDR2 reads SVGIG (reference sequence). The V segment lost 4 bases and the J segment 2 bases; nucleotides outside the gene matches: 7. The CDR3 is 14 residues long. The CDR3 is CAWNPQGATYEQYF. The DNA for the CDR3 is TGTGCCTGGAATCCCCAGGGGGCCACCTACGAGCAGTACTTC.

This clone was counted only a few times. The chain links TRBV7-9 to TRBJ2-7; 10 nucleotides line up with TRBD1. The germline V gene has CDR1 SEHNR and CDR2 FQNEAQ (reference sequence). The CDR3 is 19 amino acids. The trim removed 5 bases at V and 9 bases at J, leaving 25 bases unmatched. This CDR3 is CASSAGQGEKRITPTGQYF. CDR3 coding DNA: TGTGCCAGCAGCGCCGGACAGGGGGAGAAGCGGATCACCCCTACGGGGCAGTACTTC.

The V call is TRBV6-2 or TRBV6-3, the J call TRBJ2-1; TRBD2 aligns across 9 bases. With 2 bases clipped from V and 0 bases from J, the junction kept 2 bases outside the gene matches. The germline gives CDR1 MNHEY, CDR2 SVGEGT. The CDR3 loop spans 16 amino acids. The CDR3 nucleotides are TGTGCCAGCAGTTACACGACTAGCGGCTCCTACAATGAGCAGTTCTTC. Protein sequence: CASSYTTSGSYNEQFF.

The rearrangement uses TRBV7-8 and TRBJ1-2, with 8 nucleotides matching TRBD1. The germline CDR1 and CDR2 sequences are SGHVS and FQNEAQ. CDR3 length: 15 amino acids. With V trimmed by 2 bases and J by 4 bases, 6 bases remained unmatched. The CDR3 bases are TGTGCCAGCAGCTTATATTGGACAGGGCCCTATGGCTACACCTTC. Protein: CASSLYWTGPYGYTF.

V is TRBV6-1 and J is TRBJ1-5, with D tentatively TRBD1 (6 bases). This CDR3 has 17 residues. Deletions cut 0 bases from V and 6 bases from J, with 18 bases between. The V gene's germline CDR1 is MNHNS and CDR2 SASEGT. The CDR3 nucleotides read TGTGCCAGCAGTGAAGCCCGGAGAGGGACACTTTTTCAGCCCCAGCATTTT. Encoded protein: CASSEARRGTLFQPQHF.

The DNA for the CDR3 is TGCGCCAGCAGCCAAGACAGGTCGAGCAATCAGCCCCAGCATTTT. Translation gives CASSQDRSSNQPQHF. The rearrangement uses TRBV4-3 and TRBJ1-5; D is uncertain. The CDR3 is 15 amino acids. Trimming cost V 0 bases and J 1 base, with 7 bases left between them. Germline V gene data show CDR1 as LGHNA and CDR2 as YSLEER.

The chain links TRBV7-9 to TRBJ1-2; D might be TRBD1 (5 bases). Trimming pared 2 bases from V and 5 bases from J, leaving 12 bases between. CDR3 length equals 14 residues. Germline CDR1 SEHNR, CDR2 FQNEAQ (reference sequence). The CDR3 DNA is TGTGCCAGCAGCTTATGGGGCAGCTTATATGGCTACACCTTC. It specifies CASSLWGSLYGYTF.

This clone occurred many times. V gene TRBV2 combines with J gene TRBJ2-3; 8 bases line up with TRBD2. This CDR3 has 16 amino acids. Trimming removed 4 bases from V and 0 bases from J; junction bases left unmatched: 6. Germline V gene sequence: CDR1 SNHLY, CDR2 FYNNEI. The CDR3 coding sequence is TGTGCCAGCAGTGCACCACTAGCGGCTAGCACAGATACGCAGTATTTT. This translates into CASSAPLAASTDTQYF.

This clone was counted once. V and J are TRBV5-1 and TRBJ2-5, with 7 bases matching TRBD1. Germline lookup yields CDR1 SGHRS and CDR2 YFSETQ. CDR3 length: 13 amino acids. V shed 3 bases and J 5 bases; nucleotides not matched to a gene: 4. As DNA, the CDR3 is TGCGCCAGCAGCTCCTACAGGGGCGAGACCCAGTACTTC. It encodes CASSSYRGETQYF.

J is TRBJ2-1 and V is TRBV11-2; 14 nucleotides line up with TRBD2. This CDR3 is 17 amino acids long. V shed 3 bases, J shed 2 bases, and the junction held 3 bases outside the gene matches. The germline V gene has CDR1 SGHAT and CDR2 FQNNGV. This CDR3 reads CASSLRLAGGTYNEQFF. Written as DNA, the CDR3 is TGTGCCAGCAGCTTGAGACTAGCGGGAGGGACCTACAATGAGCAGTTCTTC. The whole variable domain, filled in from reference TRBV11-2 and TRBJ2-1, reads EAGVAQSPRYKIIEKRQSVAFWCNPISGHATLYWYQQILGQGPKLLIQFQNNGVVDDSQLPKDRFSAERLKGVDSTLKIQPAKLEDSAVYLCASSLRLAGGTYNEQFFGPGTRLTVL.

This rearrangement joins TRBV24-1 to TRBJ2-1, with TRBD1 matching 7 bases. There are 17 residues in the CDR3. Germline CDR1 KGHDR, CDR2 SFDVKD. Trimming cost V 0 bases and J 7 bases; bases outside gene matches: 11. The CDR3 DNA sequence: TGTGCCACCAGTGATTTGTCACCGAGACAGGGAAGGAATGAGCAGTTCTTC. Amino acid sequence: CATSDLSPRQGRNEQFF.

The chain is built from TRBV6-1 and TRBJ2-1, with D possibly matching TRBD2 (6 bases). From germline, CDR1 is MNHNS and CDR2 SASEGT. CDR3 length: 15 amino acids. V lost 2 bases and J lost 2, with 10 bases in between. The CDR3 sequence: CASSESGVPYNEQFF. CDR3 in DNA: TGTGCCAGCAGTGAATCGGGGGTCCCCTACAATGAGCAGTTCTTC.

The V and J genes are TRBV3-1 (or the pseudogene TRBV3-2) and TRBJ1-4; possible D gene TRBD1, 5 bases. Trimming removed 1 base from V and 7 bases from J, with 19 bases in between. Germline CDR1 and CDR2: LGHDT and YNNKEL (reference sequence). This CDR3 contains 17 residues. The CDR3 region is CASSQGLLGREVEKLFF. The CDR3 nucleotides read TGTGCCAGCAGCCAAGGCCTGCTGGGCAGGGAGGTTGAAAAACTGTTTTTT.

The rearrangement uses TRBV11-3 and TRBJ2-1; 7 nucleotides line up with TRBD2. The CDR3 is 14 amino acids. In germline, CDR1 is SGHNT, CDR2 YENEEA. Trimming took 4 bases from V and 5 from J; bases not matched to a gene: 5. The CDR3 nucleotides read TGTGCCAGCAGCTCCTTGGCGGGGGACAATGAGCAGTTCTTC. Encoded protein: CASSSLAGDNEQFF.

This chain's CDR3 is CASTNRVGRGRSDTQYF. The CDR3 region has the DNA TGTGCCAGTACCAACAGAGTGGGCAGGGGGCGATCAGATACGCAGTATTTT. The chain combines TRBV19 with TRBJ2-3; TRBD1 agrees at 8 bases. Germline assignment: CDR1 LNHDA and CDR2 SQIVND (reference sequence). The CDR3 contains 17 residues. V lost 7 bases and J lost 4; bases outside the gene matches: 16.

The chain is built from TRBV29-1 and TRBJ2-2; a weak D match, TRBD1 (5 bases). The CDR3 totals 13 residues. The germline V and J ends were trimmed by 1 base and 8 bases, with 11 bases remaining between them. The germline gives CDR1 SQVTM, CDR2 ANQGSEA. CDR3 bases: TGCAGCGTTGAAGGGGGCGGCCCTGGGGAGCTGTTTTTT. It is translated as CSVEGGGPGELFF.

This clone was seen a single time. The CDR3 loop reads CSVRYSGTGFIDGYTF. The CDR3, as DNA: TGCAGCGTTCGCTACTCCGGGACAGGTTTTATCGATGGCTACACCTTC. The chain employs TRBV29-1 and TRBJ1-2; 8 nucleotides line up with TRBD1. Germline CDR1 SQVTM, CDR2 ANQGSEA. J gave up 6 bases and V 5 bases, and 17 bases lay outside the gene matches. This CDR3 has 16 residues.

The chain couples TRBV28 to TRBJ2-1; perhaps TRBD2 as D (6 bases). Deletions cut 7 bases from V and 8 bases from J, with 18 bases between. Germline lookup yields CDR1 MDHEN and CDR2 SYDVKM. The CDR3 loop spans 14 amino acids. The DNA for the CDR3 is TGTGCCAGCATATTGACTAGGGGAAGGCATGAGCAGTTCTTC. Encoded protein: CASILTRGRHEQFF.

J is TRBJ2-1 and V is TRBV3-1 (or the pseudogene TRBV3-2); 12 nucleotides align to TRBD2. The junction had 8 bases not matched to a gene; V was cut back by 0 bases and J by 8 bases. The germline V gene encodes CDR1 LGHDT and CDR2 YNNKEL (reference sequence). The CDR3 runs 17 residues. The CDR3 here is CASSQDGASGGGYEQFF. Here the CDR3 DNA reads TGTGCCAGCAGCCAAGATGGGGCTAGCGGGGGGGGCTATGAGCAGTTCTTC.

Regarding this clone: One end of the junction is discordant with germline, which a read error may explain. The rearrangement joins TRBV7-2 to TRBJ1-1; D remains ambiguous. The V gene's germline CDR1 is SGHTA and CDR2 FQGNSA. The CDR3 totals 13 residues. The CDR3 region has the DNA TGTGCCAGCAGCTCCGGGGTGAAGACTGAAGCTTTCTTT. Translation: CASSSGVKTEAFF.

This rearrangement joins TRBV25-1 to TRBJ2-2, with 10 bases identical to TRBD1. CDR3 length: 15 amino acids. Trimming removed 7 bases from V and 5 bases from J; junction bases left unmatched: 7. Germline V gene lookup returns CDR1 MGHDK and CDR2 SYGVNS. As DNA, the CDR3 is TGTGCCAGCAATCCTTGGGGACAGGGGACCGGGGAGCTGTTTTTT. The encoded protein is CASNPWGQGTGELFF.

The V call is TRBV12-5, the J call TRBJ2-2; D gene uncertain. Per the germline V gene, CDR1 is LGHNT and CDR2 is FRNRAP. The CDR3 runs 14 residues. Trimming left V 7 bases short and J 4 bases short, with 13 bases between. The chain's CDR3 is CASARVGLTGELFF. The CDR3 DNA sequence: TGTGCTAGTGCCCGCGTGGGCCTCACCGGGGAGCTGTTTTTT.

The chain is built from TRBV7-3 and TRBJ2-3; the D gene is possibly TRBD1 (5 bases). CDR1 is SGHTA and CDR2 is FQGTGA in the germline V gene. V was clipped by 5 bases and J by 0 bases, with 18 bases between them. CDR3 length: 17 amino acids. The CDR3 nucleotides read TGTGCCAGCAGCCATATTACAGGAGCCCTTAGCACAGATACGCAGTATTTT. Amino acid sequence: CASSHITGALSTDTQYF.

This clone was detected a few times. The chain couples TRBV7-9 to TRBJ2-7; 8 bases are shared with TRBD1. Germline-derived CDR1 and CDR2 are SEHNR and FQNEAQ (reference sequence). With V trimmed by 3 bases and J by 0 bases, 4 bases remained unmatched. The CDR3 covers 15 residues. CDR3 DNA: TGTGCCAGCAGCTTGGGACAGGACCCCTCCTACGAGCAGTACTTC. Amino acids: CASSLGQDPSYEQYF.

The chain combines TRBV4-1 with TRBJ2-7; 11 positions match TRBD2. Germline V gene lookup returns CDR1 MGHRA and CDR2 YSYEKL. The CDR3 runs 16 residues. With 1 base clipped from V and 0 bases from J, the junction kept 2 bases outside the gene matches. The CDR3 DNA follows: TGCGCCAGCAGCCAAGCCGGGACTAGCGGCTCCTACGAGCAGTACTTC. It yields the protein CASSQAGTSGSYEQYF.

The chain joins TRBV4-3 to TRBJ1-2; tentative D call: TRBD1 (5 bases). The germline V gene has CDR1 LGHNA and CDR2 YSLEER. The V end was cut by 4 bases, the J end by 4 bases, with 13 bases between. This CDR3 spans 14 amino acids. The CDR3 DNA follows: TGCGCCAGCAGCCGTGAAATGGGGCCCTATGGCTACACCTTC. Its protein product is CASSREMGPYGYTF.

This chain uses TRBV19 with TRBJ2-1; TRBD1 matches 7 bases. V shed 7 bases and J 12 bases; nucleotides not matched to a gene: 15. Germline values: CDR1 LNHDA, CDR2 SQIVND (reference sequence). This CDR3 region has 14 residues. In DNA, the CDR3 is TGTGCCAGTATCCCCTCAGGACAGGCCCAGTTGCAGTTCTTC. It specifies CASIPSGQAQLQFF.

The rearrangement uses TRBV5-4 and TRBJ2-7; 7 bases match TRBD1. Germline V gene lookup returns CDR1 SGHNT and CDR2 YYREEE (reference sequence). J was trimmed by 4 bases and V by 4 bases; bases with no gene match: 8. The CDR3 covers 14 residues. Here the CDR3 DNA reads TGTGCCAGCAGCCCCGACAGGGTGGGGTACGAGCAGTACTTC. Protein sequence: CASSPDRVGYEQYF.

The V gene is TRBV10-3, the J gene TRBJ1-4, with a weak D call TRBD1 (6 bases). This CDR3 is 14 amino acids long. Trimming removed 8 bases from V and 8 bases from J, with 18 bases in between. The germline V gene encodes CDR1 ENHRY and CDR2 SYGVKD. In nucleotides, the CDR3 is TGTGCCATCTCTCCCCGGGAGGGGGGCGAAAAACTGTTTTTT. It translates to CAISPREGGEKLFF.